This T cell receptor beta chain was documented in a study of neurological immune-mediated disorders. General study results and limits: CDR3 amino acid sequences found in expanded clones were never shared across subjects, suggesting private repertoires in all groups. HTLV-1-associated myelopathy had the most TCR clonal expansion, whereas multiple sclerosis had the least (lower than in healthy controls).

There are many counts of this clonotype. Its target is not known. Synthesis of cDNA was performed by 5'RACE using 10-nucleotide random UMIs. MiXCR, applied by TCRdb to the 5' RACE reads, yields one record per CDR3 protein. The sample carries 35,000 to 45,000 distinct CDR3 sequences, roughly 10% recorded once. CDR1 and CDR2 (germline): SGDLS, YYNGEE. CDR3 length equals 15 residues. Trimming shortened V by 0 bases and J by 0 bases, and 9 bases separated the two germline ends. The sorted libraries took over 750,000 CD4+ or CD8+ T cells. This TCR derives from a woman aged 25 to 45 with HTLV-1-associated myelopathy (HAM/TSP). The sequencing sample was made of CD4+ T cells from blood. This chain links TRBV9 with TRBJ1-1; possibly TRBD1 for D (5 bases). The CDR3 reads CASSVGDRLNTEAFF. The CDR3 DNA follows: TGTGCCAGCAGCGTAGGGGACCGACTGAACACTGAAGCTTTCTTT.